The present entry profiles one T cell receptor beta chain with its context. Authors' analysis steps: Amplification of reference gene primers provided the estimated nucleated cell counts. Produced via immunoSEQ multiplex PCR; TCRdb's table is partial and in-frame only. V and J calls and clone size are as listed in that table; D and trimming were resolved from the DNA. The sample contains 210,000 or so clones, about 88% of which appear only once. These data belong to a study of blood T cell repertoires in COVID-19. Whole-study context: The analysed material was cDNA or gDNA that came from T cells, B-cell-depleted T cells, or PBMCs.

Germline CDR1 reads SGHNT; CDR2 reads YYREEE (reference sequence). Trimming cost V 4 bases and J 7 bases, with 9 bases left between them. The CDR3 runs to 13 residues. The chain combines TRBV5-4 with TRBJ1-6; D possibly corresponds to TRBD1 (5 bases). The specimen sequenced was peripheral blood. The source of this sequence is a woman in her thirties or forties with acute or convalescent COVID-19. CDR3 in DNA: TGTGCCAGCAGCCTCAGGGTAAATTCACCCCTCCACTTT. This sequence encodes CASSLRVNSPLHF.